This is a list of T cell receptor beta chains from one sample in a study of beta chain features in type 1 diabetes. Generated by immunoSEQ multiplex PCR, the TCRdb table keeps only in-frame clones and is missing some. The sample shows about 150,000 clones, around 10% of them seen only once. Sample: central memory CD4+ T cells from blood. These TCRs come from a man between 18 and 29 years old in good health. CDR3s include the opening cysteine and the closing phenylalanine or tryptophan. Each record gives: V gene, D gene, clone size, J gene, CDR3 DNA, CDR3 protein. A D gene is named only where the DNA matches it firmly. A row's size may be missing; if present it is once, few, many or a size class.

TRBV7-2,-,few,TRBJ2-1,TGTGCCAGCAGCGTTTTGAGTGCAGGGAACAATGAGCAGTTCTTC,CASSVLSAGNNEQFF
TRBV30,TRBD1,-,TRBJ1-5,TGTGCCTGGAGCCTGGACAGGGGGATTCAGCCCCAGCATTTT,CAWSLDRGIQPQHF
TRBV9,TRBD2,-,TRBJ2-3,TGTGCCAGCAGCGTTACTAGCGGGGGATTCACAGATACGCAGTATTTT,CASSVTSGGFTDTQYF
TRBV5-1,-,few,TRBJ1-1,TGCGCCAGCAGGCCAGGGTCATTAGGTGACACTGAAGCTTTCTTT,CASRPGSLGDTEAFF
TRBV13,-,-,TRBJ2-7,TGTGCCAGCCGGAGGATGGGGGCCTACGAGCAGTACTTC,CASRRMGAYEQYF
TRBV7-2,-,-,TRBJ2-6,TGTGCCAGCAGCTTAAATCCGTCAGAGACAAACTCTGGGGCCAACGTCCTGACTTTC,CASSLNPSETNSGANVLTF
TRBV9,-,-,TRBJ1-2,TGTGCCAGCAGGCCCCATGGAGGGGGATCGAACTATGGCTACACCTTC,CASRPHGGGSNYGYTF
TRBV9,-,few,TRBJ1-2,TGTGCCAGTTCACAAGCAGGACACCTGATAGATGGCTACACCTTC,CASSQAGHLIDGYTF
TRBV29-1,-,-,TRBJ2-1,TGCAGCGTTGACGATCGGTCAATCAGGAGACACAATGAGCAGTTCTTC,CSVDDRSIRRHNEQFF
TRBV14,-,few,TRBJ1-4,TGTGCCAGCAGCCACCTACAGTCAAGTAATGAAAAACTGTTTTTT,CASSHLQSSNEKLFF
TRBV11-2,TRBD1,-,TRBJ2-7,TGTGCCAGCAGCCGCCTGGACAGGAAGGTCGGCGAGCAGTACTTC,CASSRLDRKVGEQYF
TRBV5-1,-,-,TRBJ2-4,TGCGCCAGCAGGCCACGCTCGACAGTCTCCAAAAACATTCAGTACTTC,CASRPRSTVSKNIQYF
TRBV25-1,-,-,TRBJ1-2,TGTGCCAGCAGTGAACAGAACTATGGCTACACCTTC,CASSEQNYGYTF
TRBV27,TRBD1,-,TRBJ2-1,TGTGCCAGCGGGGGGACGGGACAGGGGGACAATGAGCAGTTCTTC,CASGGTGQGDNEQFF
TRBV7-3,-,-,TRBJ2-1,TGTGCCAGCAGCTTGAGATGGGAGGACAATGAGCAGTTCTTC,CASSLRWEDNEQFF
TRBV6-6,-,few,TRBJ2-7,TGTGCCAGCAGTGTACTAGCCGGGACAAACGTGTACGAGCAGTACTTC,CASSVLAGTNVYEQYF
TRBV30,-,-,TRBJ1-2,TGTGCCTGGAGCCCTAAAGGCTCGGGGAACTATGGCTACACCTTC,CAWSPKGSGNYGYTF
TRBV9,-,few,TRBJ1-1,TGTGCCAGCAGCGTAGTGTCGCGGATTGAAGCTTTCTTT,CASSVVSRIEAFF
TRBV2,-,-,TRBJ2-3,TGTGCCAGCGGGGGAGACACAGATACGCAGTATTTT,CASGGDTDTQYF
TRBV7-2,TRBD2,-,TRBJ2-1,TGTGCCAGCAGCCCCGCGGGAGTGGGCTCCTACAATGAGCAGTTCTTC,CASSPAGVGSYNEQFF
TRBV7-8,TRBD2,-,TRBJ2-7,TGTGCCAGCAGTCGACTAGCGGGAGGAACGGTGGGCGAGCAGTACTTC,CASSRLAGGTVGEQYF
TRBV18,TRBD1,few,TRBJ2-7,TGTGCCAGCTCACTCGGACAGGAGCCTACCTACGAGCAGTACTTC,CASSLGQEPTYEQYF
TRBV11-2,-,few,TRBJ2-7,TGTGCCAGCAAATCCGGGGCAGTTTGGCCCGAGCAGTACTTC,CASKSGAVWPEQYF
TRBV28,TRBD2,many,TRBJ2-3,TGTGCCAGCAGTTTAAGGAGACTAGCGGGGGGCCGGGCAGATACGCAGTATTTT,CASSLRRLAGGRADTQYF
TRBV7-8,TRBD1,few,TRBJ2-2,TGTGCCAGCAGCTTAGTAGGGACAGGGAGGAACACCGGGGAGCTGTTTTTT,CASSLVGTGRNTGELFF
TRBV19,-,-,TRBJ2-6,TGTGCCAGCTTACCGGGACACTCCTCTGGGGCCAACGTCCTGACTTTC,CASLPGHSSGANVLTF
TRBV28,-,-,TRBJ1-6,TGTGCCAGCAGAGGATTCGGGGTTAATTCACCCCTCCACTTT,CASRGFGVNSPLHF
TRBV7-8,TRBD2,many,TRBJ2-3,TGTGCCAGCAGCCTGGGGACTAGCGGGAACGCAGATACGCAGTATTTT,CASSLGTSGNADTQYF
TRBV5-1,TRBD1,-,TRBJ2-7,TGCGCCAGCAGCTTGAGGACAGGGGAGGACGAGCAGTACTTC,CASSLRTGEDEQYF
TRBV6-4,-,-,TRBJ2-3,TGTGCCAGCAGTGTTACTAGGTCAGATACGCAGTATTTT,CASSVTRSDTQYF
TRBV5-1,-,many,TRBJ2-4,TGCGCCAGCAGCTTGGAGGCCAAAAACATTCAGTACTTC,CASSLEAKNIQYF
TRBV29-1,TRBD2,many,TRBJ2-4,TGCAGCGTTGACGGGACTAGCGGGAGAGGCGGCATTCAGTACTTC,CSVDGTSGRGGIQYF
TRBV9,-,-,TRBJ1-1,TGTGCCAGCAGCGTAGTAGGTGACCCTGAAGCTTTCTTT,CASSVVGDPEAFF
TRBV7-3,TRBD2,few,TRBJ2-1,TGTGCCAGCAGCCAGCGGGGGCTGAGAAATGAGCAGTTCTTC,CASSQRGLRNEQFF
TRBV29-1,TRBD1,few,TRBJ2-3,TGCAGCGTGGAAAACAGGGGGGCGCAGTATTTT,CSVENRGAQYF
TRBV7-8,TRBD1,-,TRBJ2-7,TGTGCCAGCAGCCTAGGGGGACAGGGATCCTACGAGCAGTACTTC,CASSLGGQGSYEQYF
TRBV4-3,-,few,TRBJ2-3,TGCGCCAGCAGCCAATCCCCGAGCACAGATACGCAGTATTTT,CASSQSPSTDTQYF
TRBV5-8,TRBD2,few,TRBJ2-2,TGTGCCAGCAGCCACGGACTAGCGGGGGCCACCGGGGAGCTGTTTTTT,CASSHGLAGATGELFF
TRBV23-1,-,many,TRBJ2-3,TGCGCCAGCAGCCTGGACAGCACAGATACGCAGTATTTT,CASSLDSTDTQYF
TRBV18,-,few,TRBJ1-3,TGTGCCAGCTCACCGACAAGGACATCCGGAAACACCATATATTTT,CASSPTRTSGNTIYF
TRBV6-5,-,-,TRBJ1-2,TGTGCCAGCAGTGACTCCCGGGCCTCCTATGGCTACACCTTC,CASSDSRASYGYTF
TRBV15,-,few,TRBJ2-1,TGTGCCACCAGCAGAGATAGCTCTATTGGGCAGTTCTTC,CATSRDSSIGQFF
TRBV7-9,-,-,TRBJ1-3,TGTGCCAGCAGCCCCGCCTCTGGAAACACCATATATTTT,CASSPASGNTIYF
TRBV7-2,-,few,TRBJ1-5,TGTGCCAGCAGCTTGCCCCGTGCCGGGCCCCAGCATTTT,CASSLPRAGPQHF